This T cell receptor (beta chain) was sequenced for a study of blood T cell repertoires in COVID-19. Study-level information: Sites in the United States, Italy and Spain provided acute and convalescent COVID-19 samples.

V was pared by 0 bases and J by 9 bases, with 12 bases between. This CDR3 has 14 amino acids. Germline values: CDR1 LNHNV, CDR2 YYDKDF (reference sequence). Sequencing was performed with immunoSEQ multiplex PCR; in TCRdb, only in-frame clones are kept and a portion is missing. The sample has around 150,000 clones; around 83% are singletons. Seattle patient enrollment occurred during active infection, with longitudinal follow-up thereafter. This clone was picked up many times. The sequenced sample was peripheral blood. The genes are TRBV15 and TRBJ2-1; a possible D gene is TRBD2 (6 bases). The sequence was obtained from a man younger than 40 with COVID-19, enrolled during active disease. CDR3 nucleotide sequence: TGTGCCACCAGCAGAGACACAGCGGGCCTTGAGCAGTTCTTC. This encodes CATSRDTAGLEQFF.